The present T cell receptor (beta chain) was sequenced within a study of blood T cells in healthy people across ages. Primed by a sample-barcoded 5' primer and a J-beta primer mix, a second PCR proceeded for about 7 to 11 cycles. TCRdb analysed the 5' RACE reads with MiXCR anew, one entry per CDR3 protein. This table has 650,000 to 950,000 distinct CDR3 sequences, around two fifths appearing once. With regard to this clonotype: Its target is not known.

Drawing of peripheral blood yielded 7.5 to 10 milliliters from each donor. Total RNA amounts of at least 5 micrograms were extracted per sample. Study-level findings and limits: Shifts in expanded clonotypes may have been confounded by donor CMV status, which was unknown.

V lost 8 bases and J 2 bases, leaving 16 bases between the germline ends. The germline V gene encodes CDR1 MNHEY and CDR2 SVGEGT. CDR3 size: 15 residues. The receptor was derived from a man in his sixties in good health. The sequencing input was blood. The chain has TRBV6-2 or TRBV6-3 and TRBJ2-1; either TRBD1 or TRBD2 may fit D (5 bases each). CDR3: CASHKERDPYNEQFF. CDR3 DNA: TGTGCCAGCCATAAAGAAAGGGACCCCTACAATGAGCAGTTCTTC.